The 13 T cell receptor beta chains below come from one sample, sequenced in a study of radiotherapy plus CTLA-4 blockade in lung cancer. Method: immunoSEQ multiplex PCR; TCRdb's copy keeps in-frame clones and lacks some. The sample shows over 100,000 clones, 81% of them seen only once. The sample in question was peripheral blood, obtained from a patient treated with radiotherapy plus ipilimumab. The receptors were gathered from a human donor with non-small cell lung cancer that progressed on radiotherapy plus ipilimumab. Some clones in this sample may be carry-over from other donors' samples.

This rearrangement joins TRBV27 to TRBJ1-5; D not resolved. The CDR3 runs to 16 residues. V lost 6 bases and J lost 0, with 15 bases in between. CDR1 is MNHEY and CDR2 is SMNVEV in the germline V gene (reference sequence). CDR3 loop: CASSSSIRNSNQPQHF. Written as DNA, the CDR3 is TGTGCCAGCAGCTCTAGCATCAGGAATAGCAATCAGCCCCAGCATTTT.

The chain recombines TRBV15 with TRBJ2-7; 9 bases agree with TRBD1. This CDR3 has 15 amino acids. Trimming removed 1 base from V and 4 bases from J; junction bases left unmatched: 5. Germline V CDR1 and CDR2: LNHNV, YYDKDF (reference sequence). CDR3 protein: CATSRAGQGQYEQYF. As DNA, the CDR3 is TGTGCCACCAGCAGAGCGGGACAGGGCCAATACGAGCAGTACTTC.

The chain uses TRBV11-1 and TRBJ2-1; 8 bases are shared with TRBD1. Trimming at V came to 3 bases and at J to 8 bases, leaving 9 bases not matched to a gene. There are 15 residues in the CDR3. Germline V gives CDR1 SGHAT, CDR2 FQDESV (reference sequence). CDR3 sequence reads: CASSFWAGGGYEQFF. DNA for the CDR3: TGTGCCAGCAGCTTCTGGGCAGGGGGCGGCTATGAGCAGTTCTTC.

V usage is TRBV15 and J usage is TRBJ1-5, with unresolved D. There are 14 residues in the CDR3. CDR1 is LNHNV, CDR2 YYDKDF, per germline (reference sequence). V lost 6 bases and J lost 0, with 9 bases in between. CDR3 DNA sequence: TGTGCCACCAGGTCGGACTATAGCAATCAGCCCCAGCATTTT. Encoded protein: CATRSDYSNQPQHF.

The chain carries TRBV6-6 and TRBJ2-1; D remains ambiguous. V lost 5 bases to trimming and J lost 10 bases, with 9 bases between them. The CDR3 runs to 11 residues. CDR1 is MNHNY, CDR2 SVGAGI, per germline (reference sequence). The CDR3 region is CASSGNAEQFF. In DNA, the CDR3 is TGTGCCAGCAGTGGGAATGCCGAGCAGTTCTTC.

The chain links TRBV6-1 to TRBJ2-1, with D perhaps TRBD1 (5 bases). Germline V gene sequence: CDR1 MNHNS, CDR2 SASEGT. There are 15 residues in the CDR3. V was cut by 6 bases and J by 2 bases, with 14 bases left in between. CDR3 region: CASRVGQGPYNEQFF. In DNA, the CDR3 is TGTGCCAGCAGGGTGGGGCAGGGCCCCTACAATGAGCAGTTCTTC.

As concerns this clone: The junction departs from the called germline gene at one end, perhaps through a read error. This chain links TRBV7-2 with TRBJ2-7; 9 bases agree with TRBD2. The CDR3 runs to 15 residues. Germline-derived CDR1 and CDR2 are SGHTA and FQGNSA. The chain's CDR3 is CASSLVGLAGTALHF. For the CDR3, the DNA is TGTGCCAGCAGCTTAGTTGGCCTAGCGGGGACAGCCCTTCACTTC.

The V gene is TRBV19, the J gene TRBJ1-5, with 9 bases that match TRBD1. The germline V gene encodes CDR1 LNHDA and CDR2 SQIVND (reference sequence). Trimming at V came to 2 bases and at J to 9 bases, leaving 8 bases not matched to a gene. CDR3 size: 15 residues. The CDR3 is CASSIRDREAPPQHF. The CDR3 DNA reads TGTGCCAGTAGTATAAGGGACAGGGAGGCTCCGCCCCAGCATTTT. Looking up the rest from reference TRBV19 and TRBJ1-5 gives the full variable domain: DGGITQSPKYLFRKEGQNVTLSCEQNLNHDAMYWYRQDPGQGLRLIYYSQIVNDFQKGDIAEGYSVSREKKESFPLTVTSAQKNPTAFYLCASSIRDREAPPQHFGDGTRLSIL.

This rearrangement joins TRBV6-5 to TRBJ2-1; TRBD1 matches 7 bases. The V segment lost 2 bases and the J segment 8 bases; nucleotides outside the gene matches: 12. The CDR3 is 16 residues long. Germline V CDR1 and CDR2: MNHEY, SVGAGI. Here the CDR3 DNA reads TGTGCCAGCAGTTACGATTCGGGGCAGGGGGTCGATGAGCAGTTCTTC. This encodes CASSYDSGQGVDEQFF.

CDR3 sequence reads: CAWSVLVTEAFF. Written as DNA, the CDR3 is TGTGCCTGGAGTGTACTTGTCACTGAAGCTTTCTTT. The V call is TRBV30, the J call TRBJ1-1; D remains ambiguous. CDR3 length: 12 residues. Looked up from germline, CDR1 is GTSNPN and CDR2 is SVGIG (reference sequence). The V end lost 0 bases, the J end lost 4 bases, and 6 bases lay between the germline ends. Filled out from reference TRBV30 and TRBJ1-1, the complete variable domain reads SQTIHQWPATLVQPVGSPLSLECTVEGTSNPNLYWYRQAAGRGLQLLFYSVGIGQISSEVPQNLSASRPQDRQFILSSKKLLLSDSGFYLCAWSVLVTEAFFGQGTRLTVV.

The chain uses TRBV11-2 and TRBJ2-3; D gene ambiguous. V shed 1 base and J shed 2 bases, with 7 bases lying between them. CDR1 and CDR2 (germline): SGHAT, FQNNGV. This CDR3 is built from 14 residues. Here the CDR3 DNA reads TGTGCCAGCAGCTTAGGTGTATACACAGATACGCAGTATTTT. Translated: CASSLGVYTDTQYF.

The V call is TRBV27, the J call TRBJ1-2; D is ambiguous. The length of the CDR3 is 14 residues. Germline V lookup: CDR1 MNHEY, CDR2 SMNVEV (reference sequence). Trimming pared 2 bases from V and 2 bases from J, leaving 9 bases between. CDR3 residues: CASSLRPGNYGYTF. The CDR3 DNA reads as TGTGCCAGCAGTTTACGTCCGGGCAACTATGGCTACACCTTC.

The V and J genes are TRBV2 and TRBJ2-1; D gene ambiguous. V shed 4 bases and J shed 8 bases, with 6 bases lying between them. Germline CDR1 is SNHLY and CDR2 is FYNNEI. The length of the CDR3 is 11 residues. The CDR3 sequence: CASSVLDEQFF. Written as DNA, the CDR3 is TGTGCCAGCAGTGTTCTTGATGAGCAGTTCTTC.